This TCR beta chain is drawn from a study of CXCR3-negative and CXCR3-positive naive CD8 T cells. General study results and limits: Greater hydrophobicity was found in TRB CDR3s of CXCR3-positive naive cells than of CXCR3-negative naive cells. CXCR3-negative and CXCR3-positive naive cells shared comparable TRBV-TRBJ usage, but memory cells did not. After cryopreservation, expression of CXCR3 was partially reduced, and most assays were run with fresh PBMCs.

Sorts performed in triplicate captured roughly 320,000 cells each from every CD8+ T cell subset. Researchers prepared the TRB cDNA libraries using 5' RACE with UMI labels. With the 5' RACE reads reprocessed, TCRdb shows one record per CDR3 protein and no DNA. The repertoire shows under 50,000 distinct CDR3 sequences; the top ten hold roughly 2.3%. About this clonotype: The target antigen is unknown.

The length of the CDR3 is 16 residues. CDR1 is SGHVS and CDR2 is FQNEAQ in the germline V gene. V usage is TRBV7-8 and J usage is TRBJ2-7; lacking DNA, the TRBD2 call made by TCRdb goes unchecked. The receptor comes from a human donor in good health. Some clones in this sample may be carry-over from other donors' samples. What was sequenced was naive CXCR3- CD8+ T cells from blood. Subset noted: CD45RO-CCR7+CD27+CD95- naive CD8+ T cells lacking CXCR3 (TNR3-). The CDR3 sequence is CASSRDSGTAGGEQYF.